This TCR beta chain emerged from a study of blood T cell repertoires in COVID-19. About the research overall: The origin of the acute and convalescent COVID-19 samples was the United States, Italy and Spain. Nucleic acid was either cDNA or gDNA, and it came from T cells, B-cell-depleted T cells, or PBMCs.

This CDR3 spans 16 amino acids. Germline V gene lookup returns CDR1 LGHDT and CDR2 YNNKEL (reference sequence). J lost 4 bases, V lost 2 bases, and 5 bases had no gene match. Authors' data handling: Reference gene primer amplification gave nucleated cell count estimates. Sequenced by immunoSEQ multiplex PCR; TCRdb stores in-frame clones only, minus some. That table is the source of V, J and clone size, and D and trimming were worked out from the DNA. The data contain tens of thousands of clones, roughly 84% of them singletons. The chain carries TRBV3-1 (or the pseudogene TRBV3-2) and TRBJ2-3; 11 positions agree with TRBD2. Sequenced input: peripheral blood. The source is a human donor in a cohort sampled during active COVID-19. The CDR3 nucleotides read TGTGCCAGCAGCCAACGTAGCGGGAGGGGGGCAGATACGCAGTATTTT. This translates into CASSQRSGRGADTQYF.